Listed below are T cell receptor beta chains from one sample, sequenced in a study of identical twins. TCRdb reanalysed the 5' RACE reads using MiXCR and keeps one entry per CDR3 protein. The sample contains 200,000 to 250,000 distinct CDR3 sequences, 6% to 8% of which appear only once. This sample was also put to use in a study of yellow fever vaccine responses in identical twins.

Sequencing was performed on CD8+ T cells sorted from blood. These TCRs come from a woman aged 18-30 years in good health. Both conserved end residues are part of each CDR3. D genes are given only for firm matches. Not all rows give a size; the values are once, few, many and, for expanded clones, a class.

v_gene: TRBV7-9
abundance: many
j_gene: TRBJ1-2
d_gene: NA
CDR3nt: TGTGCCAGCAGTCGGTCTGGGGGCTACACCTTC
CDR3aa: CASSRSGGYTF

v_gene: TRBV12-3/TRBV12-4
abundance: many
j_gene: TRBJ2-3
d_gene: NA
CDR3nt: TGTGCCAGCAGTTTGAACGTGAGAAGTAGCACAGATACGCAGTATTTT
CDR3aa: CASSLNVRSSTDTQYF

v_gene: TRBV7-8
abundance: few
j_gene: TRBJ2-3
d_gene: TRBD2
CDR3nt: TGTGCCAGCAGCTTAGAACTAGCGGGGGTCACAGATACGCAGTATTTT
CDR3aa: CASSLELAGVTDTQYF

v_gene: TRBV25-1
abundance: many
j_gene: TRBJ2-3
d_gene: NA
CDR3nt: TGTGCCAGCAGTGATGGGGGAGATACGCAGTATTTT
CDR3aa: CASSDGGDTQYF

v_gene: TRBV20-1
abundance: NA
j_gene: TRBJ2-7
d_gene: TRBD2
CDR3nt: TGCAGTGCTAGAGATTTTGCTAGCGGATCCCCTTACGAGCAGTACTTC
CDR3aa: CSARDFASGSPYEQYF

v_gene: TRBV4-1
abundance: few
j_gene: TRBJ1-2
d_gene: NA
CDR3nt: TGCGCCAGCAGCCAGACCGAAACAGTTGGCTATGGCTACACCTTC
CDR3aa: CASSQTETVGYGYTF

v_gene: TRBV29-1
abundance: many
j_gene: TRBJ2-1
d_gene: TRBD2
CDR3nt: TGCAGCCTTTGGACTAGCGGACTTTGGAATGAGCAGTTCTTC
CDR3aa: CSLWTSGLWNEQFF

v_gene: TRBV4-2
abundance: NA
j_gene: TRBJ2-1
d_gene: TRBD2
CDR3nt: TGTGCCAGCAGCCAAGAGCGGGAGGGATACAATGAGCAGTTCTTC
CDR3aa: CASSQEREGYNEQFF

v_gene: TRBV7-8
abundance: many
j_gene: TRBJ2-1
d_gene: NA
CDR3nt: TGTGCCAGCAGCCCGCCAGCGGGCTCCTACAATGAGCAGTTCTTC
CDR3aa: CASSPPAGSYNEQFF

v_gene: TRBV7-2
abundance: many
j_gene: TRBJ2-3
d_gene: NA
CDR3nt: TGTGCCAGCAGACGGGACCGGCCTTACGAGTATTTT
CDR3aa: CASRRDRPYEYF

v_gene: TRBV4-1
abundance: many
j_gene: TRBJ2-7
d_gene: TRBD1
CDR3nt: TGCGCCAGCAGCCAAGATCCTGGGACAGGGAGCGAGCAGTACTTC
CDR3aa: CASSQDPGTGSEQYF

v_gene: TRBV2
abundance: many
j_gene: TRBJ2-5
d_gene: TRBD1
CDR3nt: TGTGCCACCGCCCCCGGGACAGTTAGCTTTGGTTTACAAGAGACCCAGTACTTC
CDR3aa: CATAPGTVSFGLQETQYF

v_gene: TRBV5-1
abundance: many
j_gene: TRBJ2-5
d_gene: TRBD1
CDR3nt: TGCGCCAGCAGCTTCTCCGGGACAGAAGAGACCCAGTACTTC
CDR3aa: CASSFSGTEETQYF

v_gene: TRBV28
abundance: few
j_gene: TRBJ1-5
d_gene: NA
CDR3nt: TGTGCCACCTCCCCAGCAGGGGAGGTTCAGCCCCAGCATTTT
CDR3aa: CATSPAGEVQPQHF

v_gene: TRBV3-1
abundance: few
j_gene: TRBJ2-3
d_gene: NA
CDR3nt: TGTGCCAGCAGCCAAGGCGCTAGCGGCACAGATACGCAGTATTTT
CDR3aa: CASSQGASGTDTQYF

v_gene: TRBV29-1
abundance: few
j_gene: TRBJ2-5
d_gene: TRBD1
CDR3nt: TGCAGCGTTGACCACGGACAGGGGGCGGGTGAGACCCAGTACTTC
CDR3aa: CSVDHGQGAGETQYF

v_gene: TRBV9
abundance: many
j_gene: TRBJ1-2
d_gene: NA
CDR3nt: TGTGCCAGCAGCGTATTGCCACCGACCTATGGCTACACCTTC
CDR3aa: CASSVLPPTYGYTF

v_gene: TRBV11-2
abundance: NA
j_gene: TRBJ2-2
d_gene: NA
CDR3nt: TGTGCCAGCAGCTTAGCGTGGGGCGGGGAGCTGTTTTTT
CDR3aa: CASSLAWGGELFF

v_gene: TRBV20-1
abundance: NA
j_gene: TRBJ2-7
d_gene: TRBD2
CDR3nt: TGCAGTGCTAGAGATCCGATCAGGAGGACTAGCATGCCCTACGAGCAGTACTTC
CDR3aa: CSARDPIRRTSMPYEQYF

v_gene: TRBV6-2/TRBV6-3
abundance: few
j_gene: TRBJ2-2
d_gene: TRBD2
CDR3nt: TGTGCCAGCTACGCACCGGGGTTAGCGGGAGTGTTCACCGGGGAGCTGTTTTTT
CDR3aa: CASYAPGLAGVFTGELFF

v_gene: TRBV6-2/TRBV6-3
abundance: few
j_gene: TRBJ2-2
d_gene: TRBD1
CDR3nt: TGTGCCAGCGGAGACAGGGGACCCCCCGGGGAGCTGTTTTTT
CDR3aa: CASGDRGPPGELFF

v_gene: TRBV10-2
abundance: many
j_gene: TRBJ2-7
d_gene: NA
CDR3nt: TGCGCCAGCAGTGAGACACAGGGAAACGACGAGCAGTACTTC
CDR3aa: CASSETQGNDEQYF